The sequence of this T cell receptor beta chain was determined in a study of blood T cell repertoires in COVID-19. Background on the study: Some COVID-19 samples were acute and others convalescent; all came from the United States, Italy and Spain. Sample material is recorded as cDNA or gDNA derived from T cells, B-cell-depleted T cells, or PBMCs.

Here immunoSEQ multiplex PCR was the method, and the copy in TCRdb shows in-frame clones only, minus some. The sample has 250,000 to 350,000 clones; 86% are singletons. Enrollment of patients from Seattle took place during active infection, with longitudinal follow-up. The specimen sequenced was peripheral blood. The source is a woman aged 70 to 79 with COVID-19, enrolled during active disease.

The CDR3 DNA sequence: TGTGCCAGCAGCCCCTCGGACAGGGGAAGTGATGGCTACACCTTC. Amino acids: CASSPSDRGSDGYTF. The chain links TRBV5-6 to TRBJ1-2, with 9 nucleotides matching TRBD1. The V gene's germline CDR1 is SGHDT and CDR2 YYEEEE. The CDR3 contains 15 residues. V was clipped by 4 bases and J by 6 bases; unmatched bases: 10.